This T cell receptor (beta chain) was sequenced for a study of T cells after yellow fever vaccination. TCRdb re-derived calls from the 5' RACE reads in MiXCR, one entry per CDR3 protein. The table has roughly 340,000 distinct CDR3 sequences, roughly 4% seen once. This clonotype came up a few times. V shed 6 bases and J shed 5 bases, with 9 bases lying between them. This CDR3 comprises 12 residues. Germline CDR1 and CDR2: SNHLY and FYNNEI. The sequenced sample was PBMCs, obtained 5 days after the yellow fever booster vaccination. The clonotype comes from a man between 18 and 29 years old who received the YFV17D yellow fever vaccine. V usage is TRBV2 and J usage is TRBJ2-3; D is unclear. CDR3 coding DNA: TGTGCCAGCAGGGAGACGAGAGATACGCAGTATTTT. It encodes CASRETRDTQYF.